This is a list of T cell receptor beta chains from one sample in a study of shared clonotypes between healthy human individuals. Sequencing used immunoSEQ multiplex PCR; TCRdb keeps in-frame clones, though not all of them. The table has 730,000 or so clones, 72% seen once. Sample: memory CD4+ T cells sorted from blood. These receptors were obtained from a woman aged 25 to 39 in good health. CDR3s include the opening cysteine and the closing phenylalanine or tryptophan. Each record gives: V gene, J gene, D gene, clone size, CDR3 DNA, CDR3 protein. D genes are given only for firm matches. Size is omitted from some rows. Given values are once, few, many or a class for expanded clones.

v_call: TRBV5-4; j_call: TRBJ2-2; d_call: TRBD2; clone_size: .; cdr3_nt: TGTGCCAGCAGCCCCGTGGTAGCGGGCAGCACCGGGGAGCTGTTTTTT; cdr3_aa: CASSPVVAGSTGELFF
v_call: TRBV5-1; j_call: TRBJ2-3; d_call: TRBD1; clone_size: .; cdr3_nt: TGCGCCAGCACTCGACGGACAGGGGAGAGGACAGATACGCAGTATTTT; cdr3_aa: CASTRRTGERTDTQYF
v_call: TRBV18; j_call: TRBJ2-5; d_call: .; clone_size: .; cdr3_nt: TGTGCCAGCTCACCCAACATAAGGAGGGTAGAGACCCAGTACTTC; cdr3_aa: CASSPNIRRVETQYF
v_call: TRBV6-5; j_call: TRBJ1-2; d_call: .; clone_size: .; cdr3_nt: TGTGCCAGCAGTTCACCTTCGGGAGGAAACTATGGCTACACCTTC; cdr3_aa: CASSSPSGGNYGYTF
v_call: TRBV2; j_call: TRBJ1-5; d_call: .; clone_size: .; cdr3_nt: TGTGCCAGCAGGACAGACAGCCAACCGAATCAGCCCCAGCATTTT; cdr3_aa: CASRTDSQPNQPQHF
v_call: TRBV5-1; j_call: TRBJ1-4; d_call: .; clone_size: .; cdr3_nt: TGCGCCAGCAGAAGGGAAGCAACTAATGAAAAACTGTTTTTT; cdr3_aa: CASRREATNEKLFF
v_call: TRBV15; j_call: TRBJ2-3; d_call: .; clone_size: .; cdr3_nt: TGTGCCACCGGCACAGGCGCTCGAGATACGCAGTATTTT; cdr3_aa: CATGTGARDTQYF
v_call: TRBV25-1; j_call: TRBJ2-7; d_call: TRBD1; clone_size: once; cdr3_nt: TGTGCCAGCAGTGACCTTCAGGGGGCGAGGTTCGAGCAGTACTTC; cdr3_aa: CASSDLQGARFEQYF
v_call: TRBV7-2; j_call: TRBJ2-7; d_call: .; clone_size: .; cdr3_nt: TGTGCCAGCAGCTCCTACCTTAGGGCCGAGCAGTACTTC; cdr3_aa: CASSSYLRAEQYF
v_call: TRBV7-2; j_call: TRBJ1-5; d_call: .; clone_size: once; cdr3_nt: TGTGCCAGCAGCTTAGTAACCCTAAGCAATCAGCCCCAGCATTTT; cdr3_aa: CASSLVTLSNQPQHF
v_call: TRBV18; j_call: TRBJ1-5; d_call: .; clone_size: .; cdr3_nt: TGTGCCAGCTCACAAGAATTCAATCAGCCCCAGCATTTT; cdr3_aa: CASSQEFNQPQHF
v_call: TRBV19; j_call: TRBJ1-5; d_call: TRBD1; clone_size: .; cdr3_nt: TGTGCCAGTAGTATGGGACAGGGGGTTAGGAATCAGCCCCAGCATTTT; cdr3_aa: CASSMGQGVRNQPQHF
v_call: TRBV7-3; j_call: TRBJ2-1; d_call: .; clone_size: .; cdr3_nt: TGTGCCAGCAGCTTAGACCTAAGGGAGCAGTTCTTC; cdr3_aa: CASSLDLREQFF
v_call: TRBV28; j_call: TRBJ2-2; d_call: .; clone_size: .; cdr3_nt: TGTGCCAGCAGCTCCACTAGTTTCCCCGGGGAGCTGTTTTTT; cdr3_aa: CASSSTSFPGELFF
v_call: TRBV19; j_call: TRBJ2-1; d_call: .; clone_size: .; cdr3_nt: TGTGCCAGTAGTATGGAGACCAAGGCGCAGTTCTTC; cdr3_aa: CASSMETKAQFF
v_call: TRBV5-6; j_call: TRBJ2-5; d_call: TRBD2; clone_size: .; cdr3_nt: TGTGCCAGCAGCTTCGGTGGACTAGACCAAGAGACCCAGTACTTC; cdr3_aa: CASSFGGLDQETQYF
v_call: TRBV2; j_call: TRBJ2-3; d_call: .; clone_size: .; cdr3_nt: TGTGCCAGCAGAATTACCACAGATACGCAGTATTTT; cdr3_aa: CASRITTDTQYF
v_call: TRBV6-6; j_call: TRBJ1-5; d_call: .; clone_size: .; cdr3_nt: TGTGCCAGCACCCAGAGGGTGGGTTCTGGCGGTCAGCCCCAGCATTTT; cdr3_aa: CASTQRVGSGGQPQHF
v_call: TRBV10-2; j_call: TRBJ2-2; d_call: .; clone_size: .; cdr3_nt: TGCGCCAGCACGCCTGGAGGGCTGAACACCGGGGAGCTGTTTTTT; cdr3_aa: CASTPGGLNTGELFF
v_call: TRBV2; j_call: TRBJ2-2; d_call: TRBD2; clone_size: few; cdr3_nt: TGTGCCACCGCCCTAGCGGGGAACACCGGGGAGCTGTTTTTT; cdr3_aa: CATALAGNTGELFF
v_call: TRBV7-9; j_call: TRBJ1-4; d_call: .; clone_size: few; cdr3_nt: TGTGCCAGCAGCCCCGCCGGGGGGGCATATGAAAAACTGTTTTTT; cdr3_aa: CASSPAGGAYEKLFF
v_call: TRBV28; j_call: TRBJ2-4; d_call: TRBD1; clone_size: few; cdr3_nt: TGTGCCAGCAGGGGACAGGGGGTTAAAAACATTCAGTACTTC; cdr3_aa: CASRGQGVKNIQYF
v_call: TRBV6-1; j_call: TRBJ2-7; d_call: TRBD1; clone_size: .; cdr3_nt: TGTGCCAGCGTCCGGCAGGGGGCCAGCGAGCAGTACTTC; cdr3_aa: CASVRQGASEQYF
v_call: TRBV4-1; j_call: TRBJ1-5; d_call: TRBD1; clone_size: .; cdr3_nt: TGCGCCAGCAGCCAACATACAGGGGGAAATAGCAATCAGCCCCAGCATTTT; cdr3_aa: CASSQHTGGNSNQPQHF
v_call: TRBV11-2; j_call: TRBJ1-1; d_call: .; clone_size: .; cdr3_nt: TGTGCCAGCAGCCCCCCCCTAAGTAGAGCTTTCTTT; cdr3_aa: CASSPPLSRAFF
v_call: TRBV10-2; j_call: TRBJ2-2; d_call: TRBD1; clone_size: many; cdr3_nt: TGCGCCAGCAGCCACTTTGACAGGGTTCCCGGGGAGCTGTTTTTT; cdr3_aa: CASSHFDRVPGELFF
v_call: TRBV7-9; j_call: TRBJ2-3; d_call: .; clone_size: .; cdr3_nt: TGTGCCAGCAGCTTAGCGGGGGGAGATACGCAGTATTTT; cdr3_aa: CASSLAGGDTQYF
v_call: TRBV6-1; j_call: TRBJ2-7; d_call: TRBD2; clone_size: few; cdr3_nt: TGTGCCAGCAAGGGGACTAGCAACGAGCAGTACTTC; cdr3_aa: CASKGTSNEQYF
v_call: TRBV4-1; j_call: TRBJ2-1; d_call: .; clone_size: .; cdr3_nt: TGCGCCAGCAGCCAAGATAGCGCTAGCTCCTACAATGAGCAGTTCTTC; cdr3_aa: CASSQDSASSYNEQFF
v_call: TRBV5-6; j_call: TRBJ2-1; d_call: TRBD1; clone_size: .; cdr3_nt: TGTGCCAGCAGCTCCGGGACAGAGAATGAGCAGTTCTTC; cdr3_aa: CASSSGTENEQFF
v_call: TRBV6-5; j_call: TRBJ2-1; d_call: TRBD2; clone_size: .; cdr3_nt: TGTGCCAGCAGTTACGGCGGGAGGGCCGGTGAGCAGTTCTTC; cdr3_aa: CASSYGGRAGEQFF
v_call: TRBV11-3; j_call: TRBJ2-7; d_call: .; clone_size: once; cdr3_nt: TGTGCCAGCAGCTTAGACGGCTACGAGCAGTACTTC; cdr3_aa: CASSLDGYEQYF
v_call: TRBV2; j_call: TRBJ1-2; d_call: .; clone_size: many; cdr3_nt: TGTGCCAGCAGCGGGAGAGGGGAGGTTAACTATGGCTACACCTTC; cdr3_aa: CASSGRGEVNYGYTF
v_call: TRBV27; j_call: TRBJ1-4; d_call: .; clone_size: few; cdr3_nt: TGTGCCAGCAGTTTATCCGGGAGCCGGCAGGAAAAACTGTTTTTT; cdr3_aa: CASSLSGSRQEKLFF
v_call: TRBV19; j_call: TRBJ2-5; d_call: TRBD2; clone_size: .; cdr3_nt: TGTGCCAGTTCCGGGACTAGCGGGATTGGGGAGACCCAGTACTTC; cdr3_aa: CASSGTSGIGETQYF
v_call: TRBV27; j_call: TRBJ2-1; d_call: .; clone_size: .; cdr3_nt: TGTGCCAGCAGTCCTACAGGGTACTCCTACAATGAGCAGTTCTTC; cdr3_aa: CASSPTGYSYNEQFF
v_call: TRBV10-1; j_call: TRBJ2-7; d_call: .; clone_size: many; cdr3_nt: TGCGCCAGCAGTGTGGACAGAACTAGCTTATACGAGCAGTACTTC; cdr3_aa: CASSVDRTSLYEQYF
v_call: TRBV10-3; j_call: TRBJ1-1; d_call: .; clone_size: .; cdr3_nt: TGTGCCATCAGTGAGTCTGGCAGAGCGAACACTGAAGCTTTCTTT; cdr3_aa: CAISESGRANTEAFF
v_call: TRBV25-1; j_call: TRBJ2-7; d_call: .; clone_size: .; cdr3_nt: TGTGCCAGCAGTGATGGCCCGGAGACTCCATTACTCAACGAGCAGTACTTC; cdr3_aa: CASSDGPETPLLNEQYF
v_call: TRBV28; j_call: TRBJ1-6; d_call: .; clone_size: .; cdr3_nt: TGTGCCAGCAGAGGCAGCTATAATTCACCCCTCCACTTT; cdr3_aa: CASRGSYNSPLHF
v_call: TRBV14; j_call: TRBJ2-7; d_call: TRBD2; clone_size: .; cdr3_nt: TGTGCCAGCAGCCAAGAATGGGGCCTGAAGAGCGGGAGTTCCTACGAGCAGTACTTC; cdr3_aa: CASSQEWGLKSGSSYEQYF
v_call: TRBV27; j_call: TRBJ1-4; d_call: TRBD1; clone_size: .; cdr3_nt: TGTGCCAGCAGTTTCCAGGGGGAAAAGAATGAAAAACTGTTTTTT; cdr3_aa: CASSFQGEKNEKLFF
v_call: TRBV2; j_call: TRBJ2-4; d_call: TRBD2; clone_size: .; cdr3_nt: TGTGCCAGCAGTGGACTAGCGGGAGGGATGGTCAAAAACATTCAGTACTTC; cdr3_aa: CASSGLAGGMVKNIQYF
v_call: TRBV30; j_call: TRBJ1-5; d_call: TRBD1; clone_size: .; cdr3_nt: TGTGCCTGGGGGGGGACAGGAGATCAGCCCCAGCATTTT; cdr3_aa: CAWGGTGDQPQHF
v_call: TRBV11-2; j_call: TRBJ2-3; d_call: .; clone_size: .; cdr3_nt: TGTGCCAGCAGCCAACAGGGACCCTCCACAGATACGCAGTATTTT; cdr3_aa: CASSQQGPSTDTQYF
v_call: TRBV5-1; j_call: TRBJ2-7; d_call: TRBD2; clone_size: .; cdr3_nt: TGCGCCAGCAGCCGGGCGACTAGCGGTGCCTACGAGCAGTACTTC; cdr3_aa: CASSRATSGAYEQYF
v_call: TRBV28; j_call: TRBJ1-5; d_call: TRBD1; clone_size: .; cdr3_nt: TGTGCCAGCAGTTACGCTCAATGGACAGGGGATTATCAGCCCCAGCATTTT; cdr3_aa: CASSYAQWTGDYQPQHF
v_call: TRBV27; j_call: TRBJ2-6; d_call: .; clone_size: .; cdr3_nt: TGTGCCAGCAGTTTAGTTCCCTACAAGCCTGGGGCCAACGTCCTGACTTTC; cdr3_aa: CASSLVPYKPGANVLTF
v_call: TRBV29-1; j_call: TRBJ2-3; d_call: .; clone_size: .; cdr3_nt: TGCAGCGTTGAATCCTGGGACTCTTCCACAGATACGCAGTATTTT; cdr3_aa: CSVESWDSSTDTQYF
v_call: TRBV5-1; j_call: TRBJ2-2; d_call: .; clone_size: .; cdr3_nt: TGCGCCAGCTCCGGAACCCCGGGAACCGGGGAGCTGTTTTTT; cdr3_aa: CASSGTPGTGELFF
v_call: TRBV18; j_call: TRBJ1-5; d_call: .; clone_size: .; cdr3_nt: TGTGCCAGCTCACCAAATGGGGCCGGTCAGCCCCAGCATTTT; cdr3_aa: CASSPNGAGQPQHF
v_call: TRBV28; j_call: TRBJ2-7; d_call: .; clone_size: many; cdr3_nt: TGTGCCAGCAGTCCAGGTCGATGGGGTGTCGATTTCTACGAGCAGTACTTC; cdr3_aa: CASSPGRWGVDFYEQYF